This T cell receptor (beta chain) was captured by sequencing in a study of T-cell memory formation after mild COVID-19. The CDR3 extends over 14 amino acids. Germline lookup yields CDR1 MGHDK and CDR2 SYGVNS. J was trimmed by 3 bases and V by 2 bases; bases with no gene match: 3. Each CDR3 protein gets one entry after TCRdb re-called the 5' RACE reads with MiXCR. The table includes 400,000 to 500,000 distinct CDR3 sequences, 20% detected once. This chain joins TRBV25-1 and TRBJ2-7; 8 bases map to TRBD2. Sequences were obtained from PBMCs or a T cell subset sorted from them (not recorded which). This clonotype was sampled from an adult woman who had mild COVID-19 (a few samples of this study predate the infection). Cell type and time point are not known. CDR3 coding DNA: TGTGCCAGCAGTGAAGCGGGAGGCCTCTACGAGCAGTACTTC. Translation: CASSEAGGLYEQYF.